Sequencing of this TCR beta chain was carried out in a study of blood T cell repertoires in COVID-19. Study-level information: Spain, Italy and the United States supplied samples that represented acute and convalescent COVID-19.

Profiling relied on immunoSEQ multiplex PCR, and the TCRdb table lists in-frame clones only, not all of them. This sample has around 11,000 clones, with 70% to 90% found just once. This CDR3 is built from 15 residues. The V gene end was trimmed by 7 bases and the J gene end by 10 bases; junction bases not matched to a gene: 9. Germline V gene sequence: CDR1 WNHNN, CDR2 SYGVQD (reference sequence). The genes are TRBV10-1 and TRBJ2-1; 14 nucleotides agree with TRBD2. The source material was peripheral blood. This sequence was found in a human donor in a cohort sampled during active COVID-19. CDR3 sequence: CASNSGTSGRNEQFF. In DNA, the CDR3 is TGCGCCAGCAACAGCGGGACTAGCGGGAGAAACGAGCAGTTCTTC.